These 21 T cell receptor beta chains were all obtained from the same sample, sequenced in a study of graft-versus-host responses after intestinal transplantation. Assay used: immunoSEQ multiplex PCR; TCRdb lists only in-frame clones, some missing. Of fewer than 150,000 clones in the sample, 85% to 95% were seen once. These receptors have no identified antigens. Specimen: unstimulated CD4+ T cells sorted from spleen or lymph node cells, collected before intestinal transplant. These receptors came from a human donor who received an intestinal transplant.

The chain combines TRBV18 with TRBJ2-3, with a possible D match to TRBD2 (5 bases). The CDR3 loop spans 13 amino acids. Germline CDR1 and CDR2: KGHSH and LQKENI. Trimming left V 6 bases short and J 3 bases short, with 10 bases between. CDR3 in amino acids: CASSLPGTDTQYF. The CDR3 coding sequence is TGTGCCAGCTCCCTCCCGGGAACAGATACGCAGTATTTT. Combining the CDR3 with reference TRBV18 and TRBJ2-3 gives the whole variable domain NAGVMQNPRHLVRRRGQEARLRCSPMKGHSHVYWYRQLPEEGLKFMVYLQKENIIDESGMPKERFSAEFPKEGPSILRIQQVVRGDSAAYFCASSLPGTDTQYFGPGTRLTVL.

CDR3 loop: CASSSRLNQPQHF. The CDR3 bases are TGTGCCAGCAGTTCCCGACTCAATCAGCCCCAGCATTTT. The chain recombines TRBV27 with TRBJ1-5; D call uncertain. The V gene's germline CDR1 is MNHEY and CDR2 SMNVEV (reference sequence). The length of the CDR3 is 13 residues. Trimming took 4 bases from V and 3 from J, leaving 7 bases between them.

This clone appeared a single time. This chain uses TRBV6-5 with TRBJ2-1; D may match TRBD1 or TRBD2 (5 bases each). Germline V CDR1 and CDR2: MNHEY, SVGAGI. V dropped 8 bases and J dropped 5 bases, with 13 bases sitting between them. The CDR3 is 13 residues long. CDR3 coding DNA: TGTGCCAGCGGTGCGAGGGGACACAATGAGCAGTTCTTC. Amino acid sequence: CASGARGHNEQFF.

The rearrangement uses TRBV11-2 and TRBJ2-1; 11 bases are shared with TRBD2. The CDR3 runs 15 residues. Germline trimming cut 1 base from V and 6 bases from J; bases unmatched to any gene: 2. The germline V gene has CDR1 SGHAT and CDR2 FQNNGV. The CDR3 here is CASSLVGTSGNEQFF. The CDR3 bases are TGTGCCAGCAGCTTAGTCGGGACTAGCGGCAATGAGCAGTTCTTC. Supplemented by reference TRBV11-2 and TRBJ2-1, the full variable domain reads EAGVAQSPRYKIIEKRQSVAFWCNPISGHATLYWYQQILGQGPKLLIQFQNNGVVDDSQLPKDRFSAERLKGVDSTLKIQPAKLEDSAVYLCASSLVGTSGNEQFFGPGTRLTVL.

The chain combines TRBV4-1 with TRBJ1-2, with 8 positions matching TRBD1. CDR1 MGHRA and CDR2 YSYEKL come from the germline V gene. There are 15 residues in the CDR3. V was pared by 0 bases and J by 2 bases, with 2 bases of the junction left unmatched. The CDR3: CASSQDGTGNYGYTF. DNA for the CDR3: TGCGCCAGCAGCCAAGACGGGACAGGCAACTATGGCTACACCTTC.

The chain carries TRBV7-6 and TRBJ2-1, with 9 bases lining up with TRBD2. Germline V gene lookup returns CDR1 SGHVS and CDR2 FNYEAQ. Unmatched junction bases numbered 11, after V lost 5 bases and J lost 6 bases. CDR3 length equals 16 residues. The CDR3 nucleotides read TGTGCCAGCAGCCTACCGGGGCGGGGGGGGTTCAATGAGCAGTTCTTC. Translating it yields CASSLPGRGGFNEQFF.

The J gene is TRBJ1-1, the V gene TRBV19; perhaps TRBD1 as D (5 bases). V shed 6 bases and J shed 0 bases, with 14 bases lying between them. Germline loops: CDR1 LNHDA, CDR2 SQIVND (reference sequence). The CDR3 sequence is 15 residues long. CDR3 in DNA: TGTGCCAGTAGGGGGGAGGGACGGGTGAACACTGAAGCTTTCTTT. Its translation is CASRGEGRVNTEAFF.

The genes are TRBV30 and TRBJ2-7; unclear D gene. The germline CDR1 and CDR2 sequences are GTSNPN and SVGIG (reference sequence). The V and J ends lost 1 base and 4 bases respectively, with 5 bases between them. This CDR3 has 11 residues. The chain's CDR3 is CAWSAIYEQYF. CDR3 bases: TGTGCCTGGAGTGCCATATACGAGCAGTACTTC. Using reference TRBV30 and TRBJ2-7 for the parts outside the CDR3, the full variable domain is SQTIHQWPATLVQPVGSPLSLECTVEGTSNPNLYWYRQAAGRGLQLLFYSVGIGQISSEVPQNLSASRPQDRQFILSSKKLLLSDSGFYLCAWSAIYEQYFGPGTRLTVT.

This chain connects TRBV12-5 to TRBJ2-1; D is ambiguous. This CDR3 comprises 11 residues. V was pared by 7 bases and J by 9 bases, with 10 bases between. Germline-derived CDR1 and CDR2 are LGHNT and FRNRAP. The CDR3: CASDPKGEQFF. CDR3 sequence (DNA): TGTGCTAGTGACCCTAAGGGTGAGCAGTTCTTC.

Only one count was recorded for this clone. Relative to the germline gene, one junction end is altered; a read error may explain this. Other DNA sequences in this specimen translate into the identical CDR3. This chain uses TRBV5-1 with TRBJ1-6; 7 bases agree with TRBD1. The CDR3 runs 17 residues. CDR1 and CDR2 from the germline V gene are SGHRS and YFSETQ. The CDR3 sequence: CASSLVLGTAINPPLHF. The CDR3, as DNA: TGCGCCAGCAGCTTGGTTCTCGGGACAGCAATTAATCCACCCCTCCACTTT.

The DNA for the CDR3 is TGTGCCAGCAGTTTTCACAGAGGCTTCGGGAACACTGAAGCTTTCTTT. Amino acid sequence: CASSFHRGFGNTEAFF. The chain combines TRBV27 with TRBJ1-1; D remains ambiguous. The V gene's germline CDR1 is MNHEY and CDR2 SMNVEV (reference sequence). The length of the CDR3 is 16 residues. V dropped 3 bases and J dropped 1 base, with 15 bases sitting between them.

CDR3 amino acids: CASSLGPMGYGYTF. CDR3 coding DNA: TGTGCCAGCAGCTTAGGACCAATGGGCTATGGCTACACCTTC. The chain couples TRBV7-9 to TRBJ1-2; D is unresolved. Germline loops: CDR1 SEHNR, CDR2 FQNEAQ (reference sequence). The CDR3 consists of 14 residues. V lost 1 base, J lost 4 bases, and 10 bases lay in between.

The chain recombines TRBV7-3 with TRBJ2-1, with 12 bases that match TRBD1. This CDR3 comprises 15 residues. Germline-derived CDR1 and CDR2 are SGHTA and FQGTGA. The junction had 6 bases not matched to a gene; V was cut back by 7 bases and J by 5 bases. The CDR3 coding sequence is TGTGCCAGCACCCCGGGACAGGGGGCCAACAATGAGCAGTTCTTC. Translated, it gives CASTPGQGANNEQFF. The full variable domain, its missing parts supplied by reference TRBV7-3 and TRBJ2-1, is GAGVSQTPSNKVTEKGKYVELRCDPISGHTALYWYRQSLGQGPEFLIYFQGTGAADDSGLPNDRFFAVRPEGSVSTLKIQRTERGDSAVYLCASTPGQGANNEQFFGPGTRLTVL.

This chain connects TRBV7-2 to TRBJ2-3, with D unclear. The CDR3 consists of 13 residues. V lost 1 base, J lost 4 bases, and 6 bases lay in between. Germline assignment: CDR1 SGHTA and CDR2 FQGNSA. In DNA, the CDR3 is TGTGCCAGCAGCTTAGTAAGGTCAGATACGCAGTATTTT. It translates to CASSLVRSDTQYF.

This chain links TRBV18 with TRBJ2-5; perhaps TRBD1 as D (5 bases). V lost 5 bases, J lost 4 bases, and 8 bases lay in between. In germline, CDR1 is KGHSH, CDR2 LQKENI. The CDR3 spans 12 residues. The CDR3 sequence: CASSMGRETQYF. DNA of the CDR3: TGTGCCAGCTCAATGGGGCGAGAGACCCAGTACTTC. Filled out from reference TRBV18 and TRBJ2-5, the complete variable domain reads NAGVMQNPRHLVRRRGQEARLRCSPMKGHSHVYWYRQLPEEGLKFMVYLQKENIIDESGMPKERFSAEFPKEGPSILRIQQVVRGDSAAYFCASSMGRETQYFGPGTRLLVL.

J is TRBJ2-1 and V is TRBV7-3; tentative D call: TRBD2 (6 bases). The length of the CDR3 is 13 residues. Germline V gene sequence: CDR1 SGHTA, CDR2 FQGTGA. Trimming shortened V by 4 bases and J by 7 bases, and 11 bases separated the two germline ends. CDR3 region: CASSSNGLNEQFF. For the CDR3, the DNA is TGTGCCAGCAGCTCCAACGGACTAAATGAGCAGTTCTTC.

This chain uses TRBV6-1 with TRBJ2-4; D might be TRBD1 or TRBD2, each matching 5 bases. Germline-derived CDR1 and CDR2 are MNHNS and SASEGT. V was cut by 9 bases and J by 0 bases, with 15 bases left in between. This CDR3 spans 15 amino acids. The CDR3 region is CASSLGDPAKNIQYF. As DNA, the CDR3 is TGTGCCAGTTCCCTGGGGGACCCAGCCAAAAACATTCAGTACTTC.

This clone was seen a handful of times. V usage is TRBV4-2 and J usage is TRBJ1-4, with TRBD1 identical over 7 bases. Losses at the gene ends were 1 base for V and 7 bases for J; bases not matched to a gene: 9. Germline CDR1 LGHNA, CDR2 YNFKEQ. The CDR3 length is 16 residues. For the CDR3, the DNA is TGTGCCAGCAGCCAAGGGGTGGGCAGGGGGAGTGAAAAACTGTTTTTT. This codes for CASSQGVGRGSEKLFF.

The gene calls are TRBV6-1 and TRBJ1-2; D not resolved. CDR1 MNHNS and CDR2 SASEGT come from the germline V gene. With 5 bases removed from V and 6 bases from J, the gap between germline ends came to 13 bases. The CDR3 is 13 residues long. The CDR3, as DNA: TGTGCCAGCAGTAATACGGCAGTCGATGGCTACACCTTC. Residues: CASSNTAVDGYTF.

V and J are TRBV18 and TRBJ2-4; 7 nucleotides align to TRBD1. The CDR3 is 17 residues long. Unmatched junction bases numbered 8, after V lost 1 base and J lost 2 bases. Germline V CDR1 and CDR2: KGHSH, LQKENI. For the CDR3, the DNA is TGTGCCAGCTCACCACGGTACAGGGGTAATCCCAAAAACATTCAGTACTTC. This translates into CASSPRYRGNPKNIQYF.

The chain recombines TRBV6-5 with TRBJ1-6, with 8 positions matching TRBD1. The ends lost 5 bases at V and 7 bases at J; junction bases unmatched: 7. CDR3 length: 15 amino acids. Germline CDR1 MNHEY, CDR2 SVGAGI. The CDR3 sequence: CASSPTTGVNSPLHF. As DNA, the CDR3 is TGTGCCAGCAGTCCAACGACAGGGGTAAATTCACCCCTCCACTTT.